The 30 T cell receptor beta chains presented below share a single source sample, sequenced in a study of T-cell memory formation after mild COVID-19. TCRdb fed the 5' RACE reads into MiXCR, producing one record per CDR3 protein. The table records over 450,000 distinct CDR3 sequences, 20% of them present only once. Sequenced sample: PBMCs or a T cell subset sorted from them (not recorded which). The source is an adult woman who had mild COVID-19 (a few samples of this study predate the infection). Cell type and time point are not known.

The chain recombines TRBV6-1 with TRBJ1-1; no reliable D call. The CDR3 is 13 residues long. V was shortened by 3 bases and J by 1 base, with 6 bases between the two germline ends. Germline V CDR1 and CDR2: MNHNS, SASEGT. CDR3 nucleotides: TGTGCCAGCAGTGAGTTTAGGAACACTGAAGCTTTCTTT. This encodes CASSEFRNTEAFF.

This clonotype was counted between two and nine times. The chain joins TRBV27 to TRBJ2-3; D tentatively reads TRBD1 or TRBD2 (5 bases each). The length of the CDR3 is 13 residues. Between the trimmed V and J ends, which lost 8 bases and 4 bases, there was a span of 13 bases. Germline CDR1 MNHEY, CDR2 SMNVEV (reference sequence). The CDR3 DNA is TGTGCCAGCCGGGGACCTAGGGCAGATACGCAGTATTTT. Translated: CASRGPRADTQYF.

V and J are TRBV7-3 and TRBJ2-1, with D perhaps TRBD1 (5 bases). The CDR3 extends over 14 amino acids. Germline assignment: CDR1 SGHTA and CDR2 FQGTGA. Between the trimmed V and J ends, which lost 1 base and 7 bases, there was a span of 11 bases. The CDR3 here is CASSLSQGVNEQFF. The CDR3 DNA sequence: TGTGCCAGCAGCTTAAGCCAGGGTGTTAATGAGCAGTTCTTC.

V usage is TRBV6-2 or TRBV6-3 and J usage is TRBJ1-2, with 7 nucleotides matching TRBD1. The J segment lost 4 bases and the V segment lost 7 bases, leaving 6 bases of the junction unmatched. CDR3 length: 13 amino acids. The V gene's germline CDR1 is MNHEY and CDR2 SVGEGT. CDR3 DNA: TGTGCCAGCAACCCGACAGGGACCTATGGCTACACCTTC. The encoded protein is CASNPTGTYGYTF.

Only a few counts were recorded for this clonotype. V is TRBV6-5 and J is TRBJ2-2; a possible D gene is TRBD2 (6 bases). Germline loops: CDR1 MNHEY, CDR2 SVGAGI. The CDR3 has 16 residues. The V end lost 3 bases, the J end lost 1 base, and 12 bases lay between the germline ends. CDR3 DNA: TGTGCCAGCAGTTATTTTAGCGGCCAGAACACCGGGGAGCTGTTTTTT. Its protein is CASSYFSGQNTGELFF.

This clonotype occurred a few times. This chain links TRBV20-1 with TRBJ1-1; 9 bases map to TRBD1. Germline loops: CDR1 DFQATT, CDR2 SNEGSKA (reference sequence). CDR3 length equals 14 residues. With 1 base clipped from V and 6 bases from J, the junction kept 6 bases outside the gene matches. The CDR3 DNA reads TGCAGTGCTAGAGTTGGGACAGGGCAGCCTGAAGCTTTCTTT. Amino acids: CSARVGTGQPEAFF.

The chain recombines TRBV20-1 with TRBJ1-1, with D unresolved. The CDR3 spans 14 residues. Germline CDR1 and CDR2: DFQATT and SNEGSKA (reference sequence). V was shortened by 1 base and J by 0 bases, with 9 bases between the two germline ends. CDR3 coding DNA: TGCAGTGCTAGAGGGGGATTCATGAACACTGAAGCTTTCTTT. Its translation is CSARGGFMNTEAFF.

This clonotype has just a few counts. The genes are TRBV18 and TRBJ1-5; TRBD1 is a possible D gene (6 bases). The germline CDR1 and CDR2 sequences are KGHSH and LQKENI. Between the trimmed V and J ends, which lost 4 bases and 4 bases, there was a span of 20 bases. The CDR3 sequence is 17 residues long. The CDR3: CASSQGLIPRGNQPQHF. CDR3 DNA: TGTGCCAGCTCACAGGGACTGATACCAAGGGGGAATCAGCCCCAGCATTTT.

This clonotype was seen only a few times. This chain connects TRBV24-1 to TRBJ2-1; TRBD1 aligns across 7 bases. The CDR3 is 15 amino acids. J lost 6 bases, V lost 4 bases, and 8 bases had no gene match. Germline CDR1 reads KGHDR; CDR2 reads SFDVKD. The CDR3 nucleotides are TGTGCCACCAGTGAGGAAGAGACAGGGATCAATGAGCAGTTCTTC. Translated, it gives CATSEEETGINEQFF.

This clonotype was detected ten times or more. Written as DNA, the CDR3 is TGCAGTGCTAGACTAGCGGGGGACACAGATACGCAGTATTTT. Translating it yields CSARLAGDTDTQYF. The chain is built from TRBV20-1 and TRBJ2-3; 10 nucleotides align to TRBD2. V lost 2 bases to trimming and J lost 2 bases; unmatched junction nucleotides: 1. Germline lookup yields CDR1 DFQATT and CDR2 SNEGSKA (reference sequence). The CDR3 has 14 residues.

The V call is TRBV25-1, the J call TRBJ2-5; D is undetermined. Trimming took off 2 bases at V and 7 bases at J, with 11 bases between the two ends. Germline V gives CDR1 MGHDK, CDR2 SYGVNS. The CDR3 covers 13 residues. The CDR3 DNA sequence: TGTGCCAGCAGTGAAGATTACCTAGGGACCCAGTACTTC. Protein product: CASSEDYLGTQYF.

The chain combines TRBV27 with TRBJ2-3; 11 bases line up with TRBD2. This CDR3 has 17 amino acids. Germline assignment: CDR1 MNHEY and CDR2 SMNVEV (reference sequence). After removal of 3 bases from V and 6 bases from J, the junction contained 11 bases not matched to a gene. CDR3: CASSFLLLAGGLDTQYF. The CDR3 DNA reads TGTGCCAGCAGTTTTCTTTTGCTAGCGGGGGGCCTCGATACGCAGTATTTT.

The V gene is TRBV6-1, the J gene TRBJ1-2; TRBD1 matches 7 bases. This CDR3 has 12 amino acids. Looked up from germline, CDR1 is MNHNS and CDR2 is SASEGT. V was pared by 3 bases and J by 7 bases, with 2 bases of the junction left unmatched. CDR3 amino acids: CASSEGQPGYTF. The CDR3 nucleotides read TGTGCCAGCAGTGAGGGACAGCCTGGCTACACCTTC.

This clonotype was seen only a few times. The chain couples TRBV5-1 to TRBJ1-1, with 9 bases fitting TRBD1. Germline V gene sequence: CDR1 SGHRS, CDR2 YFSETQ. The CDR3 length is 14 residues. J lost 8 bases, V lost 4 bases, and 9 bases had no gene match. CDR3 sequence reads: CASSPWTGEVEAFF. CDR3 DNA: TGCGCCAGCAGCCCCTGGACAGGGGAGGTGGAAGCTTTCTTT.

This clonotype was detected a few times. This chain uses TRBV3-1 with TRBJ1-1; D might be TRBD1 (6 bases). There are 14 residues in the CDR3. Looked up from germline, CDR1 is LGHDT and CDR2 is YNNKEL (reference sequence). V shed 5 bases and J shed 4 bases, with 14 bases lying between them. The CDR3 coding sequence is TGTGCCAGCAGCGGCAGGGGTAGTGTCACTGAAGCTTTCTTT. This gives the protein CASSGRGSVTEAFF.

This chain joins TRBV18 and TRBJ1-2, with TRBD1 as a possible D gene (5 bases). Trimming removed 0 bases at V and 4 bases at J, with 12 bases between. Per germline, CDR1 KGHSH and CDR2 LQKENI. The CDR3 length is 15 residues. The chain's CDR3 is CASSPPQGRAYGYTF. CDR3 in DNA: TGTGCCAGCTCACCACCCCAGGGAAGGGCCTATGGCTACACCTTC.

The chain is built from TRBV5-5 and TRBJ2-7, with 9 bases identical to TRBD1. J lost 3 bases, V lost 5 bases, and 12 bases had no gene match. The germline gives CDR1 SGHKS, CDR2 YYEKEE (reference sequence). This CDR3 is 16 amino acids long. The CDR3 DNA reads TGTGCCAGCAGTCCGAGCCCGGGACAGGGAATCTACGAGCAGTACTTC. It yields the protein CASSPSPGQGIYEQYF.

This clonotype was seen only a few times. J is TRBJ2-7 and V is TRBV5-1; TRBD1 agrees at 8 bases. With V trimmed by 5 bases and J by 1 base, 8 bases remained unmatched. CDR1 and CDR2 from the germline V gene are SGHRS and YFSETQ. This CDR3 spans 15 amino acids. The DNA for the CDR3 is TGCGCCAGCAGTTTAGCGGACAGGGCATCCTACGAGCAGTACTTC. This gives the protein CASSLADRASYEQYF.

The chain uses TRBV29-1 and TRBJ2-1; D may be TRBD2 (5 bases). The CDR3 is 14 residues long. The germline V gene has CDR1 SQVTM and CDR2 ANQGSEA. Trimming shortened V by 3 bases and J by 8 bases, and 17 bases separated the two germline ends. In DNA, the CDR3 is TGCAGCGTTGACGCGGATTCCCGTAGCGATGAGCAGTTCTTC. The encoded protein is CSVDADSRSDEQFF.

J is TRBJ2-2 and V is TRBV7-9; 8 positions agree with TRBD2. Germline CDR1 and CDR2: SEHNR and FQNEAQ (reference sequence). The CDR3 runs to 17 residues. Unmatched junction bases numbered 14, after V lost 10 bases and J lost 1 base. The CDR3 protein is CANQRGSGTGNTGELFF. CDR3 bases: TGTGCCAACCAGCGTGGTAGCGGGACGGGGAACACCGGGGAGCTGTTTTTT. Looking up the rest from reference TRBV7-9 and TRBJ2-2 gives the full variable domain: DTGVSQNPRHKITKRGQNVTFRCDPISEHNRLYWYRQTLGQGPEFLTYFQNEAQLEKSRLLSDRFSAERPKGSFSTLEIQRTEQGDSAMYLCANQRGSGTGNTGELFFGEGSRLTVL.

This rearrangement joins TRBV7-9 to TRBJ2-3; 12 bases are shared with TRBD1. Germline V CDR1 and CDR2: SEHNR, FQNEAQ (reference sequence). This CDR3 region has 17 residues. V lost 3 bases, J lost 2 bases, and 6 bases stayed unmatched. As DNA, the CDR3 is TGTGCCAGCAGCTTCACCGGGACAGGGGGCCTCACAGATACGCAGTATTTT. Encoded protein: CASSFTGTGGLTDTQYF.

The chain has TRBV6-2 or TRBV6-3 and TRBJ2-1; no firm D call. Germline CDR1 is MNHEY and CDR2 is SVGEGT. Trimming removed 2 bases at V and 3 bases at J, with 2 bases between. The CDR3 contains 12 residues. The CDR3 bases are TGTGCCAGCAGTTACGGCTACAATGAGCAGTTCTTC. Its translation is CASSYGYNEQFF.

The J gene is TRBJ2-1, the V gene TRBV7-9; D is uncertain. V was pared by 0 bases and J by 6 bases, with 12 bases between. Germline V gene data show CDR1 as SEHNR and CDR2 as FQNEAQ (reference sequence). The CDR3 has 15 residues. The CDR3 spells CASSLARAGSNEQFF. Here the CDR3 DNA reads TGTGCCAGCAGCTTAGCCCGCGCCGGGTCCAATGAGCAGTTCTTC.

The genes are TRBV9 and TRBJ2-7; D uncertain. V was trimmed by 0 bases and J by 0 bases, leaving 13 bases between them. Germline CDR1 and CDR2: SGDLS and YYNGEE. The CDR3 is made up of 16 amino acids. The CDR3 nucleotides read TGTGCCAGCAGCGTAGCTAAGGCGGAGAGCTCCTACGAGCAGTACTTC. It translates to CASSVAKAESSYEQYF.

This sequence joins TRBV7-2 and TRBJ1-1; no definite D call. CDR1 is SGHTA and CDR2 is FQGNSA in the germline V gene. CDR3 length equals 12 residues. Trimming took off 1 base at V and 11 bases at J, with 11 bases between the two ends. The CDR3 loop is CASSLGPGLAFF. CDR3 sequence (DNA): TGTGCCAGCAGCTTAGGTCCCGGGCTGGCTTTCTTT.

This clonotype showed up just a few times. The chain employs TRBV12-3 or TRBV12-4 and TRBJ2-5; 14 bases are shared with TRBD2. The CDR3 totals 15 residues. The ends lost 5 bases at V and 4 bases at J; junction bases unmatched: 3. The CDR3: CASSGTSGSAETQYF. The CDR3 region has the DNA TGTGCCAGCAGTGGGACTAGCGGGAGTGCAGAGACCCAGTACTTC.

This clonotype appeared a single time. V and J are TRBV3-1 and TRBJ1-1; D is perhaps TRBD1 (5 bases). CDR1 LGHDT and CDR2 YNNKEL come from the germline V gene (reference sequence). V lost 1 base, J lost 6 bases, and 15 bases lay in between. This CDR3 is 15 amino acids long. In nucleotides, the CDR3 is TGTGCCAGCAGCCAAGGGGTAGAGACAGTCGCTGAAGCTTTCTTT. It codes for CASSQGVETVAEAFF.

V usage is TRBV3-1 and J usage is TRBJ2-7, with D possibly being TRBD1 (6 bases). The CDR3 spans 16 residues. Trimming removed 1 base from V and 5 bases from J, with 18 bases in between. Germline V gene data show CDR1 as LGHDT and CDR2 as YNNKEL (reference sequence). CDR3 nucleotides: TGTGCCAGCAGCCAAGGACGTTCGACAGGTTCCCACGAGCAGTACTTC. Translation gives CASSQGRSTGSHEQYF.

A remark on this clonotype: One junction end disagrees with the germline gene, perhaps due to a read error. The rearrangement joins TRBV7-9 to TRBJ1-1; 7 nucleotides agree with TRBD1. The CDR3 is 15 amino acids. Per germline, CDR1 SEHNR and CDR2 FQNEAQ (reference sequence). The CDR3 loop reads CASSTPPGQNAEAFF. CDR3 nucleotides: TGTGCCAGCAGCACGCCACCGGGACAGAACGCTGAAGCTTTCTTT.

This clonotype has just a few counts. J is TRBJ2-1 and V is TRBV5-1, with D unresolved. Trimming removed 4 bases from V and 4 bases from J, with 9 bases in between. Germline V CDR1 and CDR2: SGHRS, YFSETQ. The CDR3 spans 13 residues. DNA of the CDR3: TGCGCCAGCAGCGTCCACAGTTACAATGAGCAGTTCTTC. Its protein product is CASSVHSYNEQFF.